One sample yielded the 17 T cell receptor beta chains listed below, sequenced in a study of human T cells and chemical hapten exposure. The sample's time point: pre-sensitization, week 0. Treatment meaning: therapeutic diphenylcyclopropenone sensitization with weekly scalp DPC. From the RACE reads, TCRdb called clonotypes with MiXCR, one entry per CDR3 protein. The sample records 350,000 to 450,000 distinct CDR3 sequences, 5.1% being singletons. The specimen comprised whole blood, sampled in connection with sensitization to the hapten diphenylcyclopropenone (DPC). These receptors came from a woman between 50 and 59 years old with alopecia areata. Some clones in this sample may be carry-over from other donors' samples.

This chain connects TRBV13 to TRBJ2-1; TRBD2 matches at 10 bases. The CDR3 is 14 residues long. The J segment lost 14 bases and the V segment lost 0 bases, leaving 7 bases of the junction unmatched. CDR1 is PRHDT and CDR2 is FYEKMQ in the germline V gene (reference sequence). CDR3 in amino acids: CASSLGVAGGQKFF. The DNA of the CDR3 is TGTGCCAGCAGCTTAGGGGTAGCGGGGGGCCAAAAGTTCTTC.

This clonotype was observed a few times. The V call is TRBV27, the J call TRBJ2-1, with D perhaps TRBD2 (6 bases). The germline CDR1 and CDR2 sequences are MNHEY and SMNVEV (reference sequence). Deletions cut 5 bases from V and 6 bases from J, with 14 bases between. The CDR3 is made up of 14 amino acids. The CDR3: CASSALAQFNEQFF. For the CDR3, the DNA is TGTGCCAGCAGTGCACTAGCCCAGTTCAATGAGCAGTTCTTC.

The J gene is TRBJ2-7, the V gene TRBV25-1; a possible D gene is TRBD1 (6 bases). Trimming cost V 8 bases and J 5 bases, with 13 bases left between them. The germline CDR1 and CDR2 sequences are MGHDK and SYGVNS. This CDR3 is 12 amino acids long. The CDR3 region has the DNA TGTGCCAGCGATGACAGGAACAACGAGCAGTACTTC. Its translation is CASDDRNNEQYF.

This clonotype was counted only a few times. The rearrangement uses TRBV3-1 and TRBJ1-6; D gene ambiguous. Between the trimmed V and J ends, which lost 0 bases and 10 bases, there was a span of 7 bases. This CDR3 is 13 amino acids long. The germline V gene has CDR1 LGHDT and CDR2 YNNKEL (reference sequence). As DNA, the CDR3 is TGTGCCAGCAGCCAAGATAACAGATCACCCCTCCACTTT. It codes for CASSQDNRSPLHF.

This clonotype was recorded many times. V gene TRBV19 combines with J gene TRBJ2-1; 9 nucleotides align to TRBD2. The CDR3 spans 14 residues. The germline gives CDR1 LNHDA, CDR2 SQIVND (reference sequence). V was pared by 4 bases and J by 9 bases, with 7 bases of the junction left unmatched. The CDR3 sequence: CASSTLAGYGEQFF. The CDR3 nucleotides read TGTGCCAGTAGTACCCTAGCGGGGTACGGTGAGCAGTTCTTC.

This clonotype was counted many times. The CDR3 here is CSVSGGSTMNTEAFF. In nucleotides, the CDR3 is TGCAGTGTCAGCGGTGGATCAACTATGAACACTGAAGCTTTCTTT. The chain combines TRBV29-1 with TRBJ1-1; D is unclear. Germline-derived CDR1 and CDR2 are SQVTM and ANQGSEA. The CDR3 spans 15 residues.

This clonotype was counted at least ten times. In DNA, the CDR3 is TGCAGCGTGAGGCTAGCGGGTACAGATACGCAGTATTTT. Protein sequence: CSVRLAGTDTQYF. The chain is built from TRBV29-1 and TRBJ2-3; 8 bases map to TRBD2. V was clipped by 6 bases and J by 3 bases; unmatched bases: 5. CDR3 length equals 13 residues. Per germline, CDR1 SQVTM and CDR2 ANQGSEA.

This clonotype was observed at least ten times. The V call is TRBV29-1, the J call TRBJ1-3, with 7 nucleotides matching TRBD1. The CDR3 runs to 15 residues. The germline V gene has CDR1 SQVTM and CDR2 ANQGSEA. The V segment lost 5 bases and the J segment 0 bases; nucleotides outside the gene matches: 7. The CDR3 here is CSVSSTGNSGNTIYF. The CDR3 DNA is TGCAGCGTTTCATCGACAGGGAACTCTGGAAACACCATATATTTT.

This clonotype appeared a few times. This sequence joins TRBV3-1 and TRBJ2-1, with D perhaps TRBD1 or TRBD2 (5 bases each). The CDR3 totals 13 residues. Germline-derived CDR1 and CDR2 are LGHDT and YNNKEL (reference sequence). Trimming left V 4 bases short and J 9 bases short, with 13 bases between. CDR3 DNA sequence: TGTGCCAGCAGCCTAGCGAGGGGCGCTGAGCAGTTCTTC. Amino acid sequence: CASSLARGAEQFF.

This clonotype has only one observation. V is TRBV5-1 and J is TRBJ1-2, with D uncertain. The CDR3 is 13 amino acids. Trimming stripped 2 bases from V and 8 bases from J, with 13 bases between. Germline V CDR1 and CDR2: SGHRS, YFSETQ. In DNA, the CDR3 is TGCGCCAGCAGCTTCGGACGGTTGAAGGGCTACACCTTC. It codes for CASSFGRLKGYTF.

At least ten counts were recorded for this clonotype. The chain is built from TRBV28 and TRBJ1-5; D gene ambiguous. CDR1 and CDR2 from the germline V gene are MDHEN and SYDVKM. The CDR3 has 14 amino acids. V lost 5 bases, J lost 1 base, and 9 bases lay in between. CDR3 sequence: CASSQLGSNQPQHF. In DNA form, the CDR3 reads TGTGCCAGCAGTCAGTTAGGGAGCAATCAGCCCCAGCATTTT.

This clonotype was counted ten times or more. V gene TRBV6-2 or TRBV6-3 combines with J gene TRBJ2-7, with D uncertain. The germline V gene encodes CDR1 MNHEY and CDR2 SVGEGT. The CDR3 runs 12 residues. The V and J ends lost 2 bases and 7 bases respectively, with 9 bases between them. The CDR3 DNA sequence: TGTGCCAGCAGTTACGGTTCCCGGGAGCAGTACTTC. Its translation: CASSYGSREQYF.

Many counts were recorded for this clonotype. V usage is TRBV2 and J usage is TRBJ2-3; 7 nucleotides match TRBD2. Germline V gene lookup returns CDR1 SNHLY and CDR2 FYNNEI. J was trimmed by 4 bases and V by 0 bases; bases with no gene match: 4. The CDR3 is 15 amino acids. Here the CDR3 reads CASSEARGIADTQYF. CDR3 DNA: TGTGCCAGCAGTGAAGCGCGGGGGATAGCAGATACGCAGTATTTT.

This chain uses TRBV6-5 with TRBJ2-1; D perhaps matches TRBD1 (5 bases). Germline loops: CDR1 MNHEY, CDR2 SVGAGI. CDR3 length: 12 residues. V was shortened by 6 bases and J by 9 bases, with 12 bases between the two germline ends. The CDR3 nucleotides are TGTGCCAGCAGCCGTTCAGGGTCTGAGCAGTTCTTC. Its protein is CASSRSGSEQFF.

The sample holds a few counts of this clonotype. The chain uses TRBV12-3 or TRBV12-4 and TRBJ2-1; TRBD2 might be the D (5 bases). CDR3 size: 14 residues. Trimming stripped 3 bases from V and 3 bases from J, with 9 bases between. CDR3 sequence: CASSFEGVYNEQFF. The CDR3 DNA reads TGTGCCAGCAGTTTTGAGGGAGTCTACAATGAGCAGTTCTTC.

Here the CDR3 DNA reads TGTGCCAGCAGCCCGGAGGCAGTAGTACTTAATTCACCCCTCCACTTT. It specifies CASSPEAVVLNSPLHF. V usage is TRBV3-1 and J usage is TRBJ1-6; D gene unclear. The CDR3 length is 16 residues. Germline CDR1 is LGHDT and CDR2 is YNNKEL (reference sequence). The V end lost 4 bases, the J end lost 6 bases, and 16 bases lay between the germline ends.

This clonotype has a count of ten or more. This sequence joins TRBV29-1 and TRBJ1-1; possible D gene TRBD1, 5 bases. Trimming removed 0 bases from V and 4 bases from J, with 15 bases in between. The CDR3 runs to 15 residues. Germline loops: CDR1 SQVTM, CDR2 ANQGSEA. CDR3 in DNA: TGCAGCGTTGAAGATTACACAGGACGGGGCACTGAAGCTTTCTTT. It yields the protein CSVEDYTGRGTEAFF.